Listed below are T cell receptor beta chains from one sample, sequenced in a study of T cell changes during pregnancy in multiple sclerosis. Measured with immunoSEQ multiplex PCR; TCRdb has only the in-frame clones, and not every one. The sample consists of about 40,000 clones, roughly 91% of them appearing once. This sample comprised CD8+ T cells from peripheral blood mononuclear cells, obtained before pregnancy. Receptors originate from a female donor with multiple sclerosis, enrolled in a pregnancy study. Each CDR3 is given with its conserved first and last residue. D genes are given only for firm matches. Clone size appears in some rows only: once, few, many, or a class for an expanded clone.

clone_size d_call j_call v_call cdr3_aa cdr3_nt
. . TRBJ2-1 TRBV30 CAWTNHEGDEQFF TGTGCCTGGACCAACCACGAAGGAGATGAGCAGTTCTTC
. . TRBJ2-1 TRBV9 CASSAANQAWYNEQFF TGTGCCAGCAGCGCCGCAAACCAGGCCTGGTACAATGAGCAGTTCTTC
. TRBD1 TRBJ1-3 TRBV4-3 CASSQGTVAGNTIYF TGCGCCAGCAGCCAGGGGACAGTCGCTGGAAACACCATATATTTT
. . TRBJ1-3 TRBV7-8 CASSPWTAGGNTIYF TGTGCCAGCAGCCCCTGGACAGCCGGAGGAAACACCATATATTTT
. . TRBJ2-1 TRBV6-5 CASSYSTTGLYNEQFF TGTGCCAGCAGTTACTCGACAACGGGATTGTACAATGAGCAGTTCTTC
. . TRBJ1-2 TRBV18 CASSPRQGPPSNYGYTF TGTGCCAGCTCACCACGCCAGGGGCCTCCGTCAAACTATGGCTACACCTTC
. . TRBJ2-1 TRBV27 CASSQGSGNEQFF TGTGCCAGCAGTCAGGGTAGTGGAAATGAGCAGTTCTTC
. TRBD1 TRBJ2-1 TRBV27 CASSPSTGGGSNEQFF TGTGCCAGCAGTCCTTCAACAGGGGGAGGCTCCAATGAGCAGTTCTTC
. TRBD2 TRBJ2-7 TRBV4-2 CASSPEASGTYEQYF TGTGCCAGCAGCCCGGAGGCTAGCGGCACCTACGAGCAGTACTTC
. . TRBJ1-1 TRBV18 CASSPRPLRQTNTEAFF TGTGCCAGCTCACCACGTCCCCTCAGACAGACGAACACTGAAGCTTTCTTT
once . TRBJ2-1 TRBV9 CASSDSLRLGNEQFF TGTGCCAGCAGCGACTCCCTAAGACTGGGCAATGAGCAGTTCTTC
. . TRBJ2-2 TRBV7-8 CASSLEARNTGELFF TGTGCCAGCAGCTTAGAGGCTAGGAACACCGGGGAGCTGTTTTTT
. TRBD1 TRBJ2-3 TRBV4-1 CASSQLSTGNTDTQYF TGCGCCAGCAGCCAACTATCGACAGGGAACACAGATACGCAGTATTTT
. . TRBJ2-5 TRBV19 CASIGGSGIQETQYF TGTGCCAGTATCGGGGGCAGCGGGATCCAAGAGACCCAGTACTTC
. TRBD2 TRBJ2-2 TRBV7-8 CASSSVAGRRGGGELFF TGTGCCAGCAGCTCAGTAGCGGGACGTCGGGGCGGCGGGGAGCTGTTTTTT
. . TRBJ2-1 TRBV2 CASSGSLGSGFNEQFF TGTGCCAGCAGTGGATCGTTAGGGAGTGGATTCAATGAGCAGTTCTTC
. TRBD1 TRBJ1-1 TRBV2 CASMDRGTEAFF TGTGCCAGCATGGACAGGGGGACTGAAGCTTTCTTT
. . TRBJ2-1 TRBV19 CASSISGGASPYNEQFF TGTGCCAGTAGTATATCTGGCGGGGCTTCCCCCTACAATGAGCAGTTCTTC
few TRBD1 TRBJ1-1 TRBV6-4 CASKGQENTEAFF TGTGCCAGCAAGGGACAGGAGAACACTGAAGCTTTCTTT
. . TRBJ2-7 TRBV27 CASSLLQGMGEQYF TGTGCCAGCAGCCTACTGCAGGGTATGGGCGAGCAGTACTTC
. TRBD2 TRBJ2-5 TRBV12-5 CASGSGLAGDRGETQYF TGTGCTAGTGGCTCTGGACTAGCGGGAGACCGGGGAGAGACCCAGTACTTC
once . TRBJ2-7 TRBV27 CASSGINLEQYF TGTGCCAGCAGTGGTATCAACTTAGAGCAGTACTTC
few . TRBJ1-1 TRBV19 CASSIEVTGTEAFF TGTGCCAGTAGTATCGAGGTGACCGGCACTGAAGCTTTCTTT
. . TRBJ2-5 TRBV27 CASSLFFPDSITSETQYF TGTGCCAGCAGTTTGTTTTTTCCGGACAGTATTACATCTGAGACCCAGTACTTC
. . TRBJ2-3 TRBV15 CATRPEGEADTQYF TGTGCCACCAGGCCGGAGGGAGAAGCAGATACGCAGTATTTT
. . TRBJ1-5 TRBV6-1 CASRGGINQPQHF TGTGCCAGCAGGGGGGGAATAAATCAGCCCCAGCATTTT